Following are 22 T cell receptor beta chains from one sample sequenced in a study of blood T cells in healthy people across ages. A second about 7 to 11 cycle PCR used barcoded and J-beta primers. One entry per CDR3 protein results from TCRdb running MiXCR on the 5' RACE reads. The data show about 500,000 distinct CDR3 sequences, approximately 25% seen once. The same data also went into a second study, on T cells of mothers and their children.

The sequenced material came from blood. Receptors originate from a boy aged 5-17 years in good health.

The rearrangement joins TRBV7-2 to TRBJ1-2; D is unclear. CDR3 length equals 13 residues. The V and J ends lost 8 bases and 6 bases respectively, with 16 bases between them. CDR1 is SGHTA, CDR2 FQGNSA, per germline. In DNA, the CDR3 is TGTGCCAGCGCGGGCCCCGGTCAAAATGGCTACACCTTC. Translation gives CASAGPGQNGYTF.

In this sample, this clonotype turned up a few times. The chain has TRBV6-5 and TRBJ1-4; D perhaps matches TRBD1 (5 bases). In germline, CDR1 is MNHEY, CDR2 SVGAGI. V was pared by 5 bases and J by 8 bases, with 12 bases between. The CDR3 covers 13 residues. This CDR3 reads CASSTREGEKLFF. DNA of the CDR3: TGTGCCAGCAGTACCCGAGAGGGGGAAAAACTGTTTTTT.

This clonotype came up many times. This chain joins TRBV5-5 and TRBJ2-7; 7 bases match TRBD1. CDR1 is SGHKS and CDR2 is YYEKEE in the germline V gene (reference sequence). Unmatched junction bases numbered 4, after V lost 4 bases and J lost 0 bases. The CDR3 runs 14 residues. The CDR3 loop reads CASSLDRDSYEQYF. The DNA for the CDR3 is TGTGCCAGCAGCCTCGACAGGGACTCCTACGAGCAGTACTTC.

The table lists this clonotype with a few counts. The chain's CDR3 is CASSLSGQGFYGYTF. The CDR3, as DNA: TGTGCCAGCAGCTTATCCGGACAGGGCTTCTATGGCTACACCTTC. The chain recombines TRBV7-9 with TRBJ1-2, with 8 bases lining up with TRBD1. The germline CDR1 and CDR2 sequences are SEHNR and FQNEAQ (reference sequence). Losses at the gene ends were 2 bases for V and 4 bases for J; bases not matched to a gene: 6. The CDR3 length is 15 residues.

V and J are TRBV9 and TRBJ2-1; weak D call: TRBD2 (6 bases). With 6 bases removed from V and 2 bases from J, the gap between germline ends came to 12 bases. The germline V gene has CDR1 SGDLS and CDR2 YYNGEE. There are 14 residues in the CDR3. CDR3 in DNA: TGTGCCAGCAACGCCGGGACTCCCTACAATGAGCAGTTCTTC. This gives the protein CASNAGTPYNEQFF.

This clonotype has more than one count but fewer than ten. The V call is TRBV9, the J call TRBJ2-6; 8 bases align to TRBD1. This CDR3 spans 16 amino acids. V shed 3 bases and J 3 bases; nucleotides not matched to a gene: 5. CDR1 is SGDLS, CDR2 YYNGEE, per germline. CDR3 in amino acids: CASSGTGIGGANVLTF. The CDR3 bases are TGTGCCAGCAGCGGGACAGGGATTGGTGGGGCCAACGTCCTGACTTTC. Using reference TRBV9 and TRBJ2-6 for the parts outside the CDR3, the full variable domain is DSGVTQTPKHLITATGQRVTLRCSPRSGDLSVYWYQQSLDQGLQFLIQYYNGEERAKGNILERFSAQQFPDLHSELNLSSLELGDSALYFCASSGTGIGGANVLTFGAGSRLTVL.

In this sample, this clonotype turned up a few times. This chain joins TRBV7-3 and TRBJ2-7; D might be TRBD2 (5 bases). Germline CDR1 SGHTA, CDR2 FQGTGA. The V gene lost 4 bases and the J gene lost 6 bases, with 10 bases spanning the gap. The CDR3 has 12 residues. In nucleotides, the CDR3 is TGTGCCAGCAGCTCCCTTGAGGGCGAGCAGTACTTC. Its translation: CASSSLEGEQYF.

The chain recombines TRBV5-1 with TRBJ2-5; 8 bases agree with TRBD1. Per the germline V gene, CDR1 is SGHRS and CDR2 is YFSETQ. The junction had 8 bases not matched to a gene; V was cut back by 4 bases and J by 3 bases. The CDR3 covers 15 residues. CDR3 sequence: CASSHPGQAKETQYF. The CDR3 nucleotides read TGCGCCAGCAGCCACCCGGGACAGGCCAAAGAGACCCAGTACTTC. Looking up the rest from reference TRBV5-1 and TRBJ2-5 gives the full variable domain: KAGVTQTPRYLIKTRGQQVTLSCSPISGHRSVSWYQQTPGQGLQFLFEYFSETQRNKGNFPGRFSGRQFSNSRSEMNVSTLELGDSALYLCASSHPGQAKETQYFGPGTRLLVL.

This chain uses TRBV7-9 with TRBJ1-3, with D possibly matching TRBD1 (6 bases). CDR1 and CDR2 from the germline V gene are SEHNR and FQNEAQ (reference sequence). CDR3 length equals 15 residues. Trimming removed 5 bases from V and 1 base from J, with 12 bases in between. The CDR3, as DNA: TGTGCCAGCAGCCTAACAACAGGGTCTGGAAACACCATATATTTT. Protein: CASSLTTGSGNTIYF.

For this clonotype: A clone one base away is much larger, so this may be a read error. The rearrangement joins TRBV7-2 to TRBJ2-7; the match to TRBD2 covers 10 bases. The CDR3 extends over 15 amino acids. Germline V CDR1 and CDR2: SGHTA, FQGNSA. The CDR3, as DNA: TGTGCCAGCAGTGCCCCCACTAGCGGGGCCAACGAGCAGTGCTTC. This codes for CASSAPTSGANEQCF.

The V call is TRBV14, the J call TRBJ1-1; D perhaps matches TRBD1 (5 bases). V was trimmed by 1 base and J by 1 base, leaving 10 bases between them. Germline-derived CDR1 and CDR2 are SGHDN and FVKESK. The CDR3 is made up of 15 amino acids. CDR3 nucleotide sequence: TGTGCCAGCAGCCAAGGGGGACGAGGGAACACTGAAGCTTTCTTT. It translates to CASSQGGRGNTEAFF.

In this sample, this clonotype turned up a few times. The junction departs from germline at one end; a sequencing error may be responsible. The genes are TRBV7-9 and TRBJ2-5; unclear D gene. CDR1 is SEHNR and CDR2 is FQNEAQ in the germline V gene (reference sequence). The CDR3 sequence is 12 residues long. CDR3 residues: CASSRSQETRYF. CDR3 nucleotides: TGTGCCAGCAGTCGGTCGCAAGAGACCCGGTACTTC. The complete variable domain, with remaining parts taken from reference TRBV7-9 and TRBJ2-5, reads DTGVSQNPRHKITKRGQNVTFRCDPISEHNRLYWYRQTLGQGPEFLTYFQNEAQLEKSRLLSDRFSAERPKGSFSTLEIQRTEQGDSAMYLCASSRSQETRYFGPGTRLLVL.

This chain joins TRBV11-1 and TRBJ1-1; TRBD1 matches at 8 bases. CDR3 length equals 17 residues. Germline V lookup: CDR1 SGHAT, CDR2 FQDESV (reference sequence). V shed 2 bases and J 3 bases; nucleotides not matched to a gene: 11. This CDR3 is CASSLLSRTGWDTEAFF. In nucleotides, the CDR3 is TGTGCCAGCAGCTTACTCTCCCGGACAGGGTGGGACACTGAAGCTTTCTTT. The full variable domain, its missing parts supplied by reference TRBV11-1 and TRBJ1-1, is EAEVAQSPRYKITEKSQAVAFWCDPISGHATLYWYRQILGQGPELLVQFQDESVVDDSQLPKDRFSAERLKGVDSTLKIQPAELGDSAMYLCASSLLSRTGWDTEAFFGQGTRLTVV.

This clonotype was picked up a small number of times. The chain joins TRBV20-1 to TRBJ2-3; D not resolved. The CDR3 is made up of 11 amino acids. Trimming took off 7 bases at V and 8 bases at J, with 13 bases between the two ends. CDR1 and CDR2 (germline): DFQATT, SNEGSKA (reference sequence). CDR3 sequence reads: CSEDRAGTQYF. Written as DNA, the CDR3 is TGCAGTGAGGACCGTGCCGGTACGCAGTATTTT.

The sample holds a few counts of this clonotype. CDR3 DNA sequence: TGCGCCAGCAGCGCGGGACAGGGGCCCCAAGAGACCCAGTACTTC. It codes for CASSAGQGPQETQYF. The J gene is TRBJ2-5, the V gene TRBV5-1, with TRBD1 matching 10 bases. The CDR3 has 15 residues. With V trimmed by 4 bases and J by 1 base, 4 bases remained unmatched. CDR1 is SGHRS and CDR2 is YFSETQ in the germline V gene.

The V gene is TRBV7-2, the J gene TRBJ2-5; a weak D match, TRBD1 (5 bases). CDR1 and CDR2 (germline): SGHTA, FQGNSA. The CDR3 sequence is 17 residues long. Trimming took off 0 bases at V and 2 bases at J, with 16 bases between the two ends. CDR3 nucleotide sequence: TGTGCCAGCAGCTTAGCGCCCTACAGGCAGACACAAGAGACCCAGTACTTC. Its translation: CASSLAPYRQTQETQYF.

This clonotype was seen more than once but under ten times. One end of the junction fails to match germline, which may point to a read error. The genes are TRBV2 and TRBJ2-5; 13 bases are a match to TRBD2. Germline CDR1 SNHLY, CDR2 FYNNEI. The CDR3 has 15 residues. The CDR3 sequence is CASSGTLAGGETQHF. The CDR3 DNA sequence: TGTGCCAGCAGTGGTACACTAGCGGGGGGGGAGACCCAGCACTTC.

V is TRBV12-3 or TRBV12-4 and J is TRBJ1-4; TRBD1 might be the D (5 bases). The CDR3 has 15 amino acids. Trimming shortened V by 6 bases and J by 2 bases, and 13 bases separated the two germline ends. CDR3 amino acids: CASRGQGATNEKLFF. CDR3 in DNA: TGTGCCAGCAGGGGGCAGGGTGCCACTAATGAAAAACTGTTTTTT.

V usage is TRBV10-3 and J usage is TRBJ2-3; the D gene could be TRBD1 or TRBD2 (5 bases each). This CDR3 has 14 amino acids. Germline V gene data show CDR1 as ENHRY and CDR2 as SYGVKD. Trimming took 9 bases from V and 0 from J, leaving 13 bases between them. CDR3 region: CAIREGSSTDTQYF. Written as DNA, the CDR3 is TGTGCCATAAGAGAGGGGTCTAGCACAGATACGCAGTATTTT.

This sequence joins TRBV29-1 and TRBJ1-3, with 7 positions matching TRBD1. The CDR3 is 14 amino acids. V lost 4 bases and J lost 7; bases outside the gene matches: 10. Germline V gene lookup returns CDR1 SQVTM and CDR2 ANQGSEA. The CDR3 is CSVAATGSKNTIYF. The CDR3 DNA sequence: TGCAGCGTTGCGGCGACAGGGAGTAAGAACACCATATATTTT.

Notes on this clonotype: A read error is possible here, since a much larger clone lies one base away. The genes are TRBV24-1 and TRBJ2-2; tentative D call: TRBD2 (5 bases). Trimming removed 9 bases from V and 10 bases from J, with 17 bases in between. The CDR3 has 13 amino acids. Germline V gene lookup returns CDR1 KGHDR and CDR2 SFDVKD. CDR3 loop: CATAIGVTEELFF. Written as DNA, the CDR3 is TGTGCCACCGCCATCGGGGTTACGGAGGAGCTGTTTTTT.

This clonotype was recorded a few times. The chain couples TRBV20-1 to TRBJ2-3; 10 positions agree with TRBD2. V trimming: 3 bases; J trimming: 0 bases; junction bases outside the gene matches: 6. The CDR3 sequence is 16 residues long. Germline lookup yields CDR1 DFQATT and CDR2 SNEGSKA (reference sequence). The CDR3 coding sequence is TGCAGTGCTAGGGGTGCTAGCGGGGGAAGCACAGATACGCAGTATTTT. Its protein product is CSARGASGGSTDTQYF.